This entry concerns a single TCR beta chain. Which antigen it targets is not known. Qualities for individual bases were not recorded, and no much larger clone is one base off. The sample originates from a study of blood T cell repertoires in COVID-19 (dated by TCRdb to about 2020). At the level of the whole study: Samples from collaborators originated in the United States, Italy and Spain and spanned both the acute and convalescent phases of COVID-19. The material from the prospective study consisted of cDNA or gDNA derived from T cells, B-cell-depleted T cells, or PBMCs. Deeply sampled blood TCRbeta repertoires from subjects exposed to, actively infected with, or recovered from COVID-19 were included in the dataset. The repertoires were made available in a free public database intended to serve as a resource for research on the immune response to SARS-CoV-2. The samples were drawn from two sources: the first 160 participants of the ongoing ImmuneRACE study, and 950 to 1,500 subjects contributed by 6 global collaborators. The sample metadata nearly always contained a de-identified subject ID, COVID-19 status, age in years and sex. Where available, HLA class I and class II types were taken from metadata supplied by the sample provider and were not determined by assay-based typing.

Per the germline V gene, MNHEY is the CDR1 and SVGEGT is the CDR2. The junction shows trimming of 1 base on V and 4 bases on J, plus 16 bases between the germline ends. The CDR3, from cysteine to phenylalanine, totals 16 residues. Of all the DNA, just the CDR3 is kept, 48 bases in frame from base 1. The immunoSEQ Assay, a bias-controlled multiplex PCR, was used to amplify TCRbeta CDR3 regions from genomic DNA. The study's processing was this. The number of nucleated cells in each sample was estimated from the amplification of reference gene primers within the assay. Sequence reads were collapsed and filtered to measure the absolute abundance of every unique TCRbeta CDR3 rearrangement. For each sample, productive Simpson clonality was calculated as the square root of Simpson's diversity index over productive rearrangements. The table was pulled from immuneACCESS by TCRdb, which kept in-frame rearrangements only. Such tables lose some clones; where checked, under half of the loss comes from unresolved V genes, and the rest has no known cause. V and J calls and clone size come straight from that table; D and trimming were deduced from the DNA. The sample table lists approximately 110,000 clones, roughly 80% of them with a count of one. In total, the top ten clones hold 15% of the sample.

Collaborating institutions collected whole blood in K2EDTA tubes following their own protocols. For TCRbeta analysis, collaborator samples were shipped as frozen whole blood, as isolated PBMCs, or as DNA extracted from either sample type. Study-wide conclusions, independent of this receptor: The quantity of clinical and demographic metadata differed by source and by participant and was supplied without curation.

This receptor was taken from a woman aged 80 or over with acute or convalescent COVID-19. Recombination linked TRBV6-2 or TRBV6-3 to TRBJ1-1, with no reliable assignment of the D segment. Sequencing used peripheral blood. The DNA is as follows: TGTGCCAGCAGTTACTATTCGGCGGGCCGGGGCACTGAAGCTTTCTTT. This is translated as CASSYYSAGRGTEAFF.